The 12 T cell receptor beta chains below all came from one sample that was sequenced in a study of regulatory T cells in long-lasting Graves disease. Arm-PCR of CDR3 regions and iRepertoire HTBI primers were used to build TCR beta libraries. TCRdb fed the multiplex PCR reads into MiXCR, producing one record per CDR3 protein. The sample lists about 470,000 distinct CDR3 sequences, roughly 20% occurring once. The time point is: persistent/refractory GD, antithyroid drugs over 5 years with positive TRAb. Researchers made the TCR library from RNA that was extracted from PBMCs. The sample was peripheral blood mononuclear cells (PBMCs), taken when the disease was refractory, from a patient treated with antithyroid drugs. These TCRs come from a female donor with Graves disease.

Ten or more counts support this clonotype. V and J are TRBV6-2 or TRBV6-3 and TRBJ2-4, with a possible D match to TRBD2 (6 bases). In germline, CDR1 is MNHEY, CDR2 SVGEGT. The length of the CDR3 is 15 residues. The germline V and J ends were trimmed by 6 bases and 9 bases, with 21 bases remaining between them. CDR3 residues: CASSPREYVRSIQYF. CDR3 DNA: TGTGCCAGCAGCCCCCGGGAGTACGTAAGAAGCATTCAGTACTTC.

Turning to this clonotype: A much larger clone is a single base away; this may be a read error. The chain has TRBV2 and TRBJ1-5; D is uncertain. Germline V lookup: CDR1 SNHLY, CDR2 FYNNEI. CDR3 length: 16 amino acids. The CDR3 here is CASSFDEAWSNQPRHF. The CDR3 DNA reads TGTGCCAGCAGTTTCGATGAGGCGTGGAGCAATCAGCCCCGGCATTTT.

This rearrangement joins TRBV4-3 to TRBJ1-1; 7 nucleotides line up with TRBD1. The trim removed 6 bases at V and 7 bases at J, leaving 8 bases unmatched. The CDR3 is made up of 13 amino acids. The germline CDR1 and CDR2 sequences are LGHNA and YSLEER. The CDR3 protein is CASSPFRGGEAFF. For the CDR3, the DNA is TGCGCCAGCAGTCCGTTCAGGGGGGGTGAAGCTTTCTTT.

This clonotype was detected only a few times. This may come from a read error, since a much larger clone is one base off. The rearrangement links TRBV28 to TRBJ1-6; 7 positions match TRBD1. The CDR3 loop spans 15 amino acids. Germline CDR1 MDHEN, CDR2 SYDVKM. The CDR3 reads CAGRREQGVYSPLHF. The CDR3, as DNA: TGTGCCGGCAGACGTGAGCAGGGGGTGTATTCACCCCTCCACTTT.

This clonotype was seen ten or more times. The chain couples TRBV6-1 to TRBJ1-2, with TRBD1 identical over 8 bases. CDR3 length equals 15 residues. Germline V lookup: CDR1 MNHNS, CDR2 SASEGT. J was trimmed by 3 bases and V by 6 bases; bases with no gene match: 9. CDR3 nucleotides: TGTGCCAGCAGGGAGGGACAGGACTCCGACTATGGCTACACCTTC. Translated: CASREGQDSDYGYTF.

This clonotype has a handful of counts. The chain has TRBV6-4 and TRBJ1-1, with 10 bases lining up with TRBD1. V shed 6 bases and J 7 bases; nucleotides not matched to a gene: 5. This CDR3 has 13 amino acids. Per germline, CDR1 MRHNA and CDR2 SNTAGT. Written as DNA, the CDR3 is TGTGCCAGCAGAGGATGGACAGGGGGTGAAGCTTTCTTT. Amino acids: CASRGWTGGEAFF.

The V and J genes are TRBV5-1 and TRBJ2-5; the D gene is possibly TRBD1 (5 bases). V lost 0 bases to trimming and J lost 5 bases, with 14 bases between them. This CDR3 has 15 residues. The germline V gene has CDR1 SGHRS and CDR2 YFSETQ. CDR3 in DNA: TGCGCCAGCAGCTTGGGCGACAGAAGAGCTGAGACCCAGTACTTC. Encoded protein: CASSLGDRRAETQYF.

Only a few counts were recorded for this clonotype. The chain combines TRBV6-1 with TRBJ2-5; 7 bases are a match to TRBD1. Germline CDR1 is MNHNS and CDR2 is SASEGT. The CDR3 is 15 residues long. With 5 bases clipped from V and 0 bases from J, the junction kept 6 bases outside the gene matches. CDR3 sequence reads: CASSPQDRYQETQYF. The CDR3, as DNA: TGTGCCAGCAGTCCCCAGGACAGGTACCAAGAGACCCAGTACTTC.

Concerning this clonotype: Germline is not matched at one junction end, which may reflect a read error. Here the CDR3 reads CASSQGHRTGELFF. The CDR3 DNA sequence: TGTGCTAGCAGCCAGGGACACCGCACCGGGGAGCTGTTTTTT. The chain couples TRBV7-7 to TRBJ2-2, with D perhaps matching TRBD1 (6 bases). Looked up from germline, CDR1 is SSHAT and CDR2 is FNYEAQ (reference sequence). The CDR3 spans 14 residues.

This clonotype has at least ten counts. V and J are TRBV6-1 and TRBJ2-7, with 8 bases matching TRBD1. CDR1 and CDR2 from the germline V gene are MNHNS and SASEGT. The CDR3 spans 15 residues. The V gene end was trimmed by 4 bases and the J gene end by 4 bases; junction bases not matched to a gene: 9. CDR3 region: CASSATRGRYYEQYF. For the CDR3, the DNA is TGTGCCAGCAGTGCTACCAGGGGGCGTTATTACGAGCAGTACTTC.

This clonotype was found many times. CDR3 DNA sequence: TGTGCCAGCAGGAGCGACGGGAACACTGAAGCTTTCTTT. Its translation is CASRSDGNTEAFF. This chain connects TRBV6-2 or TRBV6-3 to TRBJ1-1; D ambiguous. Germline-derived CDR1 and CDR2 are MNHEY and SVGEGT. The CDR3 sequence is 13 residues long. The germline V and J ends were trimmed by 6 bases and 1 base, with 9 bases remaining between them.

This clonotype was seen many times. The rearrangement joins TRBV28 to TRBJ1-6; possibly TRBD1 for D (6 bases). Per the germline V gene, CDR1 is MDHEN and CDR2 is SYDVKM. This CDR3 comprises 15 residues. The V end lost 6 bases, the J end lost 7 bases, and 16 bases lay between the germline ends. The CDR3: CASRGTGHTNSPLHF. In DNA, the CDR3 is TGTGCCAGCAGGGGAACGGGACACACGAATTCACCCCTCCACTTT.